This TCR beta chain was observed in a study of Graves' ophthalmopathy and Graves' hyperthyroidism. V dropped 2 bases and J dropped 6; count of bases not matched to a gene: 7. This CDR3 contains 14 residues. Germline V gene lookup returns CDR1 ENHRY and CDR2 SYGVKD. CAS ≥3, NOSPECS ≥4, moderate-to-severe activity and duration under 3 months marked donors with ophthalmopathy. Amplification targeted the TCR beta CDR3 regions, with RNA transcripts as the source material. The first-round RT-PCR employed HTBI primers together with the Qiagen OneStep RT-PCR kit. A multiplex PCR was then performed as the second round. TCRdb reanalysed the multiplex PCR reads using MiXCR and keeps one entry per CDR3 protein. This table has roughly 700,000 distinct CDR3 sequences, roughly two fifths appearing once.

The rearrangement joins TRBV10-3 to TRBJ2-7; 7 bases align to TRBD1. This TCR came from an adult man with Graves' ophthalmopathy. Sequenced input: peripheral blood. The CDR3 DNA reads as TGTGCCATCAGTGAGCTATCGACAGGGAGCGAGCAGTACTTC. It encodes CAISELSTGSEQYF.